This T cell receptor (beta chain) was identified in a study of immune evolution from preneoplasia to lung adenocarcinoma. The study's findings and limits: Clonality was highest in normal lung, lower in later-stage lesions apparently. From normal lung to invasive adenocarcinoma, top clone frequencies appeared to decrease.

Between the mid-2010s and the late 2010s, patients underwent resection in Japan or China. A single count supports this clone. Its antigen is as yet unknown. TCRdb keeps only in-frame clones here, not all; method: immunoSEQ multiplex PCR. This table holds 4,500 to 6,000 clones, 81% found once. CDR3 length equals 13 residues. Germline CDR1 is SQVTM and CDR2 is ANQGSEA. V lost 5 bases and J lost 4, with 12 bases in between. The receptor was derived from a donor at least 70 years old with lung adenocarcinoma. This chain uses TRBV29-1 with TRBJ2-1; D possibly corresponds to TRBD1 (6 bases). Sequencing used FFPE adjacent normal lung tissue. The CDR3 sequence: CSVKSQGYNEQFF. In nucleotides, the CDR3 is TGCAGCGTTAAATCACAGGGATACAATGAGCAGTTCTTC.